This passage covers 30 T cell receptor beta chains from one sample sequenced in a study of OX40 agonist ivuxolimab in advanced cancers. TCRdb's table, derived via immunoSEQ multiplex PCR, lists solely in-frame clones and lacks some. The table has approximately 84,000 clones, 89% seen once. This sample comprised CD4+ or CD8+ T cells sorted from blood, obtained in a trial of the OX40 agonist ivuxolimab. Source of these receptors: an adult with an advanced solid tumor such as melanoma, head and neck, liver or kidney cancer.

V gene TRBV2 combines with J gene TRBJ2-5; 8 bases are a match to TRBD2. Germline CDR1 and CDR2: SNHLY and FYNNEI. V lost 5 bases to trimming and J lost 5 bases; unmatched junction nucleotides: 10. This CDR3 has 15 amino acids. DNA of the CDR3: TGTGCCAGCAGTTATAGCGGGGCCCCGCCGGAGACCCAGTACTTC. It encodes CASSYSGAPPETQYF.

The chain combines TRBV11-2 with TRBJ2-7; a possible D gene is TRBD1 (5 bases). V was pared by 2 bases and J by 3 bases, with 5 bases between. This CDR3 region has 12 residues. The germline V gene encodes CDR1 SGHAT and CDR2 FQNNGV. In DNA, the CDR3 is TGTGCCAGCAGCTTACAGGGCTACGAGCAGTACTTC. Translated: CASSLQGYEQYF.

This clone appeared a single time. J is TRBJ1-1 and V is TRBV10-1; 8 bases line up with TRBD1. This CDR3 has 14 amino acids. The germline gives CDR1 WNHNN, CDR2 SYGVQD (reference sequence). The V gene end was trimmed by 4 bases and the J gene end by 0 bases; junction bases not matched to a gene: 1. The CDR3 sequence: CASSVDRVNTEAFF. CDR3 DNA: TGCGCCAGCAGTGTGGACAGGGTGAACACTGAAGCTTTCTTT.

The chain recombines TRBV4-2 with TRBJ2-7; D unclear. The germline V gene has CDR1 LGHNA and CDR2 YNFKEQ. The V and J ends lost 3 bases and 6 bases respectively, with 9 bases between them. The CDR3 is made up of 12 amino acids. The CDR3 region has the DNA TGTGCCAGCAGCCAGGAAGTGGGCGAGCAGTACTTC. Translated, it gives CASSQEVGEQYF.

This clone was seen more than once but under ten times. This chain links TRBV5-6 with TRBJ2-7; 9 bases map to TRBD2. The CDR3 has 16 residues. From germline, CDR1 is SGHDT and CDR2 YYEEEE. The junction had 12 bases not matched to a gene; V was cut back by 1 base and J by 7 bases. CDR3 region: CASSLPTSGQHGEQYF. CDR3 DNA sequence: TGTGCCAGCAGCTTGCCGACTAGCGGTCAACACGGGGAGCAGTACTTC.

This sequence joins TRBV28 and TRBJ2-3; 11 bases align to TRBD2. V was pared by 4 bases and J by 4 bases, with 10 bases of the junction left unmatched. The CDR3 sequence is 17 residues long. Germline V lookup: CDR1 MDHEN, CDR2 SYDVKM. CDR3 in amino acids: CASSSPRLAGRADTQYF. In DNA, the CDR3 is TGTGCCAGCAGTTCCCCCAGACTAGCGGGACGCGCAGATACGCAGTATTTT. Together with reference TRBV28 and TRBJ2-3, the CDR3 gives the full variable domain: DVKVTQSSRYLVKRTGEKVFLECVQDMDHENMFWYRQDPGLGLRLIYFSYDVKMKEKGDIPEGYSVSREKKERFSLILESASTNQTSMYLCASSSPRLAGRADTQYFGPGTRLTVL.

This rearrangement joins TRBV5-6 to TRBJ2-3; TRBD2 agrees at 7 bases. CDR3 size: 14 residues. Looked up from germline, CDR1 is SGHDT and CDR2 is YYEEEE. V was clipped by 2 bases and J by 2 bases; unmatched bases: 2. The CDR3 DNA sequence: TGTGCCAGCAGCTTCGGGGGGTTCACAGATACGCAGTATTTT. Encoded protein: CASSFGGFTDTQYF.

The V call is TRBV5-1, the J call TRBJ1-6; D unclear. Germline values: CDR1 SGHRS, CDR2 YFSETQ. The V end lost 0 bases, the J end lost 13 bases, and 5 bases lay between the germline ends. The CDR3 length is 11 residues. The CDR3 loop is CASSLEGPLHF. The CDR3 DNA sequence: TGCGCCAGCAGCTTGGAGGGCCCCCTCCACTTT.

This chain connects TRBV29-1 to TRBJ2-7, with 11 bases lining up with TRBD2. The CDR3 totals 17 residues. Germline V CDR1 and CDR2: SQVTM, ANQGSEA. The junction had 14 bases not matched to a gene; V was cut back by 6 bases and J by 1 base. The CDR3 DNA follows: TGCAGCGTCGGAAGACTAGCGGGACAATTCAGGTCCTACGAGCAGTACTTC. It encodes CSVGRLAGQFRSYEQYF.

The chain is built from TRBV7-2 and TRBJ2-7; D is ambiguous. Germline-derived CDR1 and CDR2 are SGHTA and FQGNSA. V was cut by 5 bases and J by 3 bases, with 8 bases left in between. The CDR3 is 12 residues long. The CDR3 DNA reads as TGTGCCAGCAGCCAAAGTGGCTACGAGCAGTACTTC. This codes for CASSQSGYEQYF.

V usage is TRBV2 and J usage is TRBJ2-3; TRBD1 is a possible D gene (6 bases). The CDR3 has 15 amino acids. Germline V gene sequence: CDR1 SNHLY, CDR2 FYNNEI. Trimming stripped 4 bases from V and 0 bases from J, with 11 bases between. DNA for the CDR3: TGTGCCAGCAGTGGGGGCAGGGGAAGCACAGATACGCAGTATTTT. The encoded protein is CASSGGRGSTDTQYF.

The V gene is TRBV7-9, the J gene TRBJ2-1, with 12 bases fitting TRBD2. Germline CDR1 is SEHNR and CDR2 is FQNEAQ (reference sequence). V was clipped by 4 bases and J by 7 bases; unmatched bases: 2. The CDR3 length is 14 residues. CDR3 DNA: TGTGCCAGCAGCTCTAGCGGGGGGGCTAATGAGCAGTTCTTC. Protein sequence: CASSSSGGANEQFF. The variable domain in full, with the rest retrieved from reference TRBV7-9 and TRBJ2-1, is DTGVSQNPRHKITKRGQNVTFRCDPISEHNRLYWYRQTLGQGPEFLTYFQNEAQLEKSRLLSDRFSAERPKGSFSTLEIQRTEQGDSAMYLCASSSSGGANEQFFGPGTRLTVL.

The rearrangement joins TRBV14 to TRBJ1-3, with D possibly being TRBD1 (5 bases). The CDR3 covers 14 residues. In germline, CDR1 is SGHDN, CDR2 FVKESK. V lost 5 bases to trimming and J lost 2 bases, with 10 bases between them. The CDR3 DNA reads TGTGCCAGCAGCAACCCAGGGACTGGAAACACCATATATTTT. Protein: CASSNPGTGNTIYF.

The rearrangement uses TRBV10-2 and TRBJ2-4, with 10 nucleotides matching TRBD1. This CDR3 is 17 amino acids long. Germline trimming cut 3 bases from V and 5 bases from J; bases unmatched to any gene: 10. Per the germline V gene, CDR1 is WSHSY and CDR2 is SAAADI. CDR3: CASSDPLIGTGENIQYF. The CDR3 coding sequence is TGCGCCAGCAGTGACCCATTAATCGGGACAGGGGAAAACATTCAGTACTTC.

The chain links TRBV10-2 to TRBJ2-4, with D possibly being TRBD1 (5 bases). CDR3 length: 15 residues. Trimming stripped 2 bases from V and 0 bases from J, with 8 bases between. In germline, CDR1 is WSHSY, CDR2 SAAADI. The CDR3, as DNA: TGCGCCAGCAGTGAGGACAGACTAGCCAAAAACATTCAGTACTTC. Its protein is CASSEDRLAKNIQYF.

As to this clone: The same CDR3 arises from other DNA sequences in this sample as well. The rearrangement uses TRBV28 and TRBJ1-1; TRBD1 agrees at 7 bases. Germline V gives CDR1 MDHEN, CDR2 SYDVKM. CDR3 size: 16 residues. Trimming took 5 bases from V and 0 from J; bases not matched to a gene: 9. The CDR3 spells CASSRGDRAMNTEAFF. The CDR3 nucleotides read TGTGCCAGCAGTCGAGGGGACAGAGCTATGAACACTGAAGCTTTCTTT.

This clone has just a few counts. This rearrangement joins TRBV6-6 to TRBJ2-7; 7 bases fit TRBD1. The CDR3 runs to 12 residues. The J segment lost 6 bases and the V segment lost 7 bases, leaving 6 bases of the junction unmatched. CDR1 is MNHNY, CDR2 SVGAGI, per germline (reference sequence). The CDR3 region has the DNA TGTGCCAGCAAACAGGGGCAGGGCGAGCAGTACGTC. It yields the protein CASKQGQGEQYV.

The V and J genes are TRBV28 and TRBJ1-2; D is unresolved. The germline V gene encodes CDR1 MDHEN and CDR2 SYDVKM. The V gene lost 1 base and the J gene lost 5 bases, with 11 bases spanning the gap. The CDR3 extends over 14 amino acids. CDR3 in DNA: TGTGCCAGCAGTTTATCGGCGGGAGGGTATGGCTACACCTTC. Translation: CASSLSAGGYGYTF.

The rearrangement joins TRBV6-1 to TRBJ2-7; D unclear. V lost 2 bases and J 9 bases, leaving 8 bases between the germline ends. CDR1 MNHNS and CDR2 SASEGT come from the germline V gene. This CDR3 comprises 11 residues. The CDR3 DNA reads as TGTGCCAGCAGTGAATATGGATGGCAGTACTTC. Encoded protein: CASSEYGWQYF.

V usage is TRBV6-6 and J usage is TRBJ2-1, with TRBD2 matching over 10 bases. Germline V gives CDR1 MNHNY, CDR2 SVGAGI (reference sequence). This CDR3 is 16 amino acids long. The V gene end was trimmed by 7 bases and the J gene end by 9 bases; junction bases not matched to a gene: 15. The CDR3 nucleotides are TGTGCCAGCACCCAGGTCGGGGCTAGCGGGAGAAGTGAGCAGTTCTTC. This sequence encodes CASTQVGASGRSEQFF.

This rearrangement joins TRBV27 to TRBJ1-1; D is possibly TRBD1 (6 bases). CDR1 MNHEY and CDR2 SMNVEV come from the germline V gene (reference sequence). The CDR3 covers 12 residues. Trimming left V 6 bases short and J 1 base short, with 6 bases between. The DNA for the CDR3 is TGTGCCAGCAGGACAGGGAACACTGAAGCTTTCTTT. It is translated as CASRTGNTEAFF.

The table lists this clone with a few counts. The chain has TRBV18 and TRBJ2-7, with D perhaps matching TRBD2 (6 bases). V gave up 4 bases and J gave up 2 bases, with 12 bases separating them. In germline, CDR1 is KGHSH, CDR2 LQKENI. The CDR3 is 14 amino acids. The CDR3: CASSRGLTTYEQYF. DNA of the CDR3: TGTGCCAGCTCACGGGGACTCACAACCTACGAGCAGTACTTC.

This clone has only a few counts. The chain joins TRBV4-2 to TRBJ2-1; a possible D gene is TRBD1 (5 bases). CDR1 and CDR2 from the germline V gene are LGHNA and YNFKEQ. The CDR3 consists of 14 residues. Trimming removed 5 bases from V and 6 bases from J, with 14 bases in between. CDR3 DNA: TGTGCCAGCAGCGATGTATCAGGGTCCAATGAGCAGTTCTTC. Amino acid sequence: CASSDVSGSNEQFF.

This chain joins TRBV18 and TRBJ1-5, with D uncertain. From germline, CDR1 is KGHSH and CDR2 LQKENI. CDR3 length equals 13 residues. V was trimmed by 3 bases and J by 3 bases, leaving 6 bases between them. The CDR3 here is CASSPAINQPQHF. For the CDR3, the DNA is TGTGCCAGCTCACCCGCCATCAATCAGCCCCAGCATTTT.

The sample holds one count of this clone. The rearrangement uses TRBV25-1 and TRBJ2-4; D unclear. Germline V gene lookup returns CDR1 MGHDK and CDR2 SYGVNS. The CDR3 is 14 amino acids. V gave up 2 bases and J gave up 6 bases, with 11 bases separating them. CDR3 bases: TGTGCCAGCAGTGAAGTTACAACCGGAAACATTCAGTACTTC. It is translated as CASSEVTTGNIQYF.

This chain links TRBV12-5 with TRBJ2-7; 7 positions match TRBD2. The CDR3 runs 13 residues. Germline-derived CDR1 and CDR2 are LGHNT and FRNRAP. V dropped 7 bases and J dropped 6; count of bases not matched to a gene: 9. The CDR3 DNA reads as TGTGCTAGTGACCCGGCGGGAGTAGGCGAGCAGTACTTC. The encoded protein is CASDPAGVGEQYF.

The CDR3 nucleotides read TGCGCCAGCAAACATAGACAGAACAAAATCTACAATGAGCAGTTCTTC. It translates to CASKHRQNKIYNEQFF. The chain recombines TRBV10-1 with TRBJ2-1; a weak D match, TRBD1 (5 bases). The CDR3 is made up of 16 amino acids. CDR1 is WNHNN, CDR2 SYGVQD, per germline (reference sequence). V was trimmed by 7 bases and J by 3 bases, leaving 19 bases between them.

The CDR3 region is CASLGPGSSYNEQFF. The DNA of the CDR3 is TGTGCCAGCCTAGGGCCGGGGTCTAGCTACAATGAGCAGTTCTTC. The chain is built from TRBV28 and TRBJ2-1; tentative D call: TRBD2 (5 bases). Between the trimmed V and J ends, which lost 8 bases and 3 bases, there was a span of 17 bases. The CDR3 is 15 amino acids. In germline, CDR1 is MDHEN, CDR2 SYDVKM. Looking up the rest from reference TRBV28 and TRBJ2-1 gives the full variable domain: DVKVTQSSRYLVKRTGEKVFLECVQDMDHENMFWYRQDPGLGLRLIYFSYDVKMKEKGDIPEGYSVSREKKERFSLILESASTNQTSMYLCASLGPGSSYNEQFFGPGTRLTVL.

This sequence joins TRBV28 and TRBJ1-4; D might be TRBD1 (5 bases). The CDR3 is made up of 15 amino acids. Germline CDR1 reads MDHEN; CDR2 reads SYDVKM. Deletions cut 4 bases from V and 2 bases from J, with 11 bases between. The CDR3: CASSYGGLTNEKLFF. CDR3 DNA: TGTGCCAGCAGTTACGGGGGTTTGACTAATGAAAAACTGTTTTTT.

CDR3 protein: CASSGMGLSGGYSDTQYF. CDR3 in DNA: TGTGCCAGCAGCGGGATGGGACTTAGCGGGGGGTACTCAGATACGCAGTATTTT. The chain uses TRBV9 and TRBJ2-3, with 10 bases lining up with TRBD2. The J segment lost 4 bases and the V segment lost 3 bases, leaving 14 bases of the junction unmatched. The CDR3 sequence is 18 residues long. CDR1 and CDR2 from the germline V gene are SGDLS and YYNGEE.